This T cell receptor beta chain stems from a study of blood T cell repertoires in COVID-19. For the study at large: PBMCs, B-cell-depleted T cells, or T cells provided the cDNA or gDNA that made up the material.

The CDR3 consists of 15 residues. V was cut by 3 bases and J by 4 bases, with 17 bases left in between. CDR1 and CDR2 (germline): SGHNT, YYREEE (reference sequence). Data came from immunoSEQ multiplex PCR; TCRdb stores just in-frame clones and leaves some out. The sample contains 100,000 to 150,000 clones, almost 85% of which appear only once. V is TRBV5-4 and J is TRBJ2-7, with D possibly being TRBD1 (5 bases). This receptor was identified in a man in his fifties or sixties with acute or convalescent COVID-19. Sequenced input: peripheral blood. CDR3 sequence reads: CASSSEPGLDYEQYF. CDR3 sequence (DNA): TGTGCCAGCAGCTCCGAACCAGGGCTTGATTACGAGCAGTACTTC.